These T cell receptor beta chains were read from a single sample in a study of blood T cell repertoires in COVID-19. Clones were read by immunoSEQ multiplex PCR, and TCRdb kept only the in-frame ones, dropping some. The data hold just over 350,000 clones, with less than 90% observed a single time. Sequenced sample: peripheral blood. The receptors derive from a woman aged 60-70 years with COVID-19, enrolled during active disease. Each CDR3 is given with its conserved first and last residue. A D gene is named only where the DNA matches it firmly. Size tells how often a clone was seen (once, few, many) or the class of an expanded clone, and some rows leave it out.

v_call: TRBV6-5; cdr3_length: 14; clone_size: .; d_call: TRBD1; j_call: TRBJ1-2; cdr3_nt: TGTGCCAGCAGTTCCACCGGGACAGGGCGGGGCTACACCTTC; cdr3_aa: CASSSTGTGRGYTF
v_call: TRBV7-9; cdr3_length: 16; clone_size: .; d_call: TRBD1; j_call: TRBJ1-1; cdr3_nt: TGTGCCAGCAGCCTTGACAGGGGCGACGGAGGGGGGGAAGCTTTCTTT; cdr3_aa: CASSLDRGDGGGEAFF
v_call: TRBV7-2; cdr3_length: 14; clone_size: .; d_call: .; j_call: TRBJ2-7; cdr3_nt: TGTGCCAGCAGAGGGGGGGGAGACTACTACGAGCAGTACTTC; cdr3_aa: CASRGGGDYYEQYF
v_call: TRBV6-5; cdr3_length: 13; clone_size: .; d_call: TRBD1; j_call: TRBJ1-2; cdr3_nt: TGTGCCAGCAGTACCACAGGGGAGCATGGCTACACCTTC; cdr3_aa: CASSTTGEHGYTF
v_call: TRBV4-3; cdr3_length: 17; clone_size: .; d_call: .; j_call: TRBJ1-2; cdr3_nt: TGCGCCAGCAGCCAAGCCATCTCGGGACAACGATTCTATGGCTACACCTTC; cdr3_aa: CASSQAISGQRFYGYTF
v_call: TRBV7-2; cdr3_length: 16; clone_size: .; d_call: TRBD1; j_call: TRBJ2-2; cdr3_nt: TGTGCCAGCAGCTTAGGAAGGACAGGGGGCCAAGGGGAGCTGTTTTTT; cdr3_aa: CASSLGRTGGQGELFF
v_call: TRBV7-2; cdr3_length: 17; clone_size: few; d_call: .; j_call: TRBJ1-3; cdr3_nt: TGTGCCAGCAGCTTAGCTATCCGGGGGGTGGCTGGAAACACCATATATTTT; cdr3_aa: CASSLAIRGVAGNTIYF
v_call: TRBV4-3; cdr3_length: 13; clone_size: .; d_call: .; j_call: TRBJ1-2; cdr3_nt: TGCGCCAGCAGCCAAGATCGAGGTAGTGGCTACACCTTC; cdr3_aa: CASSQDRGSGYTF
v_call: TRBV7-2; cdr3_length: 15; clone_size: .; d_call: TRBD1; j_call: TRBJ1-2; cdr3_nt: TGTGCCAGCAGCTTAGGAGTCACAGGGGAGCGGGGCTACACCTTC; cdr3_aa: CASSLGVTGERGYTF
v_call: TRBV4-1; cdr3_length: 15; clone_size: .; d_call: .; j_call: TRBJ1-4; cdr3_nt: TGCGCCAGCACCGAAGTACAGACAACTAATGAAAAACTGTTTTTT; cdr3_aa: CASTEVQTTNEKLFF
v_call: TRBV6-4; cdr3_length: 14; clone_size: .; d_call: .; j_call: TRBJ1-2; cdr3_nt: TGTGCCAGCAGTGAGAGGGTCGGCGGCTATGGCTACACCTTC; cdr3_aa: CASSERVGGYGYTF
v_call: TRBV6-5; cdr3_length: 16; clone_size: few; d_call: .; j_call: TRBJ1-3; cdr3_nt: TGTGCCAGCAGTTCTGGCAGGGGAAAGTCTGGAAACACCATATATTTT; cdr3_aa: CASSSGRGKSGNTIYF
v_call: TRBV7-2; cdr3_length: 16; clone_size: .; d_call: .; j_call: TRBJ1-5; cdr3_nt: TGTGCCAGCAGCTTAGGTATCGACAGGAGCAATCAGCCCCAGCATTTT; cdr3_aa: CASSLGIDRSNQPQHF
v_call: TRBV5-1; cdr3_length: 14; clone_size: .; d_call: TRBD2; j_call: TRBJ2-5; cdr3_nt: TGCGCCAGCAGCTCGACTAGCGGGCGCGAGACCCAGTACTTC; cdr3_aa: CASSSTSGRETQYF
v_call: TRBV2; cdr3_length: 13; clone_size: .; d_call: .; j_call: TRBJ1-1; cdr3_nt: TGTGCCAGCAGTACCGACAAAAACACTGAAGCTTTCTTT; cdr3_aa: CASSTDKNTEAFF
v_call: TRBV6-2/TRBV6-3; cdr3_length: 14; clone_size: .; d_call: .; j_call: TRBJ2-5; cdr3_nt: TGTGCCAGCAGTTACATTAGTGGCCAAGAGACCCAGTACTTC; cdr3_aa: CASSYISGQETQYF
v_call: TRBV10-3; cdr3_length: 17; clone_size: .; d_call: TRBD2; j_call: TRBJ2-3; cdr3_nt: TGTGCCATCAGCGCACTGGCACTAGCGGGGGTTCCAGATACGCAGTATTTT; cdr3_aa: CAISALALAGVPDTQYF
v_call: TRBV5-1; cdr3_length: 15; clone_size: .; d_call: .; j_call: TRBJ2-3; cdr3_nt: TGCGCCAGCAGGGGCAGGGTAGGGGGCACAGATACGCAGTATTTT; cdr3_aa: CASRGRVGGTDTQYF
v_call: TRBV5-4; cdr3_length: 17; clone_size: few; d_call: .; j_call: TRBJ1-6; cdr3_nt: TGTGCCAGCAGCTTGCAGGGGTTTGTATCCTATAATTCACCCCTCCACTTT; cdr3_aa: CASSLQGFVSYNSPLHF
v_call: TRBV3-1/TRBV3-2; cdr3_length: 18; clone_size: .; d_call: TRBD2; j_call: TRBJ2-3; cdr3_nt: TGTGCCAGCAGCGGAGGGACTAGCGGGGGTTTGAGCACAGATACGCAGTATTTT; cdr3_aa: CASSGGTSGGLSTDTQYF
v_call: TRBV6-5; cdr3_length: 14; clone_size: .; d_call: TRBD1; j_call: TRBJ1-2; cdr3_nt: TGTGCCAGCAGTTACGGACAGGGACGTTATGGCTACACCTTC; cdr3_aa: CASSYGQGRYGYTF
v_call: TRBV7-9; cdr3_length: 13; clone_size: .; d_call: .; j_call: TRBJ1-1; cdr3_nt: TGTGCCAGCAGCTTAGAGCCGGGCACTGAAGCTTTCTTT; cdr3_aa: CASSLEPGTEAFF
v_call: TRBV7-3; cdr3_length: 15; clone_size: .; d_call: TRBD2; j_call: TRBJ2-1; cdr3_nt: TGTGCCAGCAGCAAGCGGGGGCCCCTAATGAATGAGCAGTTCTTC; cdr3_aa: CASSKRGPLMNEQFF
v_call: TRBV5-1; cdr3_length: 14; clone_size: .; d_call: TRBD1; j_call: TRBJ2-3; cdr3_nt: TGCGCCAGCAGCTGGGGACAGGGGGCAGATACGCAGTATTTT; cdr3_aa: CASSWGQGADTQYF
v_call: TRBV7-6; cdr3_length: 15; clone_size: few; d_call: TRBD1; j_call: TRBJ2-3; cdr3_nt: TGTGCCAGCAGCTCCGGACAGGGCCTCACAGATACGCAGTATTTT; cdr3_aa: CASSSGQGLTDTQYF
v_call: TRBV5-1; cdr3_length: 16; clone_size: .; d_call: TRBD2; j_call: TRBJ2-7; cdr3_nt: TGCGCCAGCAGCCTGCTAGCGGGGGTAGGCTCCTACGAGCAGTACTTC; cdr3_aa: CASSLLAGVGSYEQYF
v_call: TRBV9; cdr3_length: 17; clone_size: .; d_call: TRBD1; j_call: TRBJ2-2; cdr3_nt: TGTGCCAGCAGCGTAGGGGGACAGGGGGCGTCCACCGGGGAGCTGTTTTTT; cdr3_aa: CASSVGGQGASTGELFF
v_call: TRBV7-9; cdr3_length: 14; clone_size: .; d_call: TRBD1; j_call: TRBJ2-7; cdr3_nt: TGTGCCAGCAGCCCCCGGGACAGCAACTACGAGCAGTACTTC; cdr3_aa: CASSPRDSNYEQYF
v_call: TRBV3-1/TRBV3-2; cdr3_length: 13; clone_size: .; d_call: .; j_call: TRBJ2-7; cdr3_nt: TGTGCCAGCAGGTGGACACAAGGCTACGAGCAGTACTTC; cdr3_aa: CASRWTQGYEQYF
v_call: TRBV9; cdr3_length: 14; clone_size: .; d_call: TRBD1; j_call: TRBJ1-6; cdr3_nt: TGTGCCAGCAGCTCGGGGACAGGGCTGTCACCCCTCCACTTT; cdr3_aa: CASSSGTGLSPLHF
v_call: TRBV5-8; cdr3_length: 13; clone_size: .; d_call: .; j_call: TRBJ2-5; cdr3_nt: TGTGCCAGCAGCTTGGGTCCACGGGAGACCCAGTACTTC; cdr3_aa: CASSLGPRETQYF
v_call: TRBV7-9; cdr3_length: 14; clone_size: .; d_call: TRBD2; j_call: TRBJ2-1; cdr3_nt: TGTGCCAGCAGCTTAGCCGGACTAGCGCGTGAGCAGTTCTTC; cdr3_aa: CASSLAGLAREQFF
v_call: TRBV20-1; cdr3_length: 10; clone_size: .; d_call: .; j_call: TRBJ2-7; cdr3_nt: TGCAGTGCTGTTCTCTACGAGCAGTACTTC; cdr3_aa: CSAVLYEQYF
v_call: TRBV11-2; cdr3_length: 13; clone_size: .; d_call: .; j_call: TRBJ1-1; cdr3_nt: TGTGCCAGCAGCTACAGGGACAATACTGAAGCTTTCTTT; cdr3_aa: CASSYRDNTEAFF
v_call: TRBV5-1; cdr3_length: 13; clone_size: once; d_call: .; j_call: TRBJ2-7; cdr3_nt: TGCGCCACCGGAACGGGGAACTCCTACGAGCAGTACTTC; cdr3_aa: CATGTGNSYEQYF
v_call: TRBV5-1; cdr3_length: 16; clone_size: .; d_call: .; j_call: TRBJ2-6; cdr3_nt: TGCGCCAGCAGCTTAGCACAGGGAGCCGGGGCCAACGTCCTGACTTTC; cdr3_aa: CASSLAQGAGANVLTF
v_call: TRBV9; cdr3_length: 14; clone_size: .; d_call: .; j_call: TRBJ2-7; cdr3_nt: TGTGCCAGCAGCGTAGTAGCAGCGTCCTACGAGCAGTACTTC; cdr3_aa: CASSVVAASYEQYF
v_call: TRBV9; cdr3_length: 13; clone_size: .; d_call: .; j_call: TRBJ2-7; cdr3_nt: TGTGCCAGCAGCGCCCGTTATAGTGGCGAGCAGTACTTC; cdr3_aa: CASSARYSGEQYF
v_call: TRBV19; cdr3_length: 16; clone_size: .; d_call: TRBD2; j_call: TRBJ2-1; cdr3_nt: TGTGCCAGTAGTAGTTTTGTAGCGGGGGTTGTCTATGAGCAGTTCTTC; cdr3_aa: CASSSFVAGVVYEQFF
v_call: TRBV7-9; cdr3_length: 15; clone_size: .; d_call: TRBD1; j_call: TRBJ1-4; cdr3_nt: TGTGCCAGCAGCTCAACCGGGACAGAGAATGAAAAACTGTTTTTT; cdr3_aa: CASSSTGTENEKLFF
v_call: TRBV7-3; cdr3_length: 14; clone_size: .; d_call: .; j_call: TRBJ2-5; cdr3_nt: TGTGCCAGCAGCTTCGGGAACCAAGGGGAGACCCAGTACTTC; cdr3_aa: CASSFGNQGETQYF
v_call: TRBV7-2; cdr3_length: 16; clone_size: few; d_call: .; j_call: TRBJ1-5; cdr3_nt: TGTGCCAGCAGCTTGGGGGGGGCTGGAAGCAATCAGCCCCAGCATTTT; cdr3_aa: CASSLGGAGSNQPQHF
v_call: TRBV29-1; cdr3_length: 12; clone_size: .; d_call: TRBD1; j_call: TRBJ1-2; cdr3_nt: TGCAGCGTGGGGACAGGGACCTATGGCTACACCTTC; cdr3_aa: CSVGTGTYGYTF
v_call: TRBV9; cdr3_length: 16; clone_size: .; d_call: .; j_call: TRBJ1-3; cdr3_nt: TGTGCCAGCAGCGTAGCACAAGCGGGGTCTGGAAACACCATATATTTT; cdr3_aa: CASSVAQAGSGNTIYF
v_call: TRBV5-1; cdr3_length: 17; clone_size: .; d_call: TRBD2; j_call: TRBJ2-2; cdr3_nt: TGCGCCAGCAGCTCGGGACTAGCGGGGGGAAACACCGGGGAGCTGTTTTTT; cdr3_aa: CASSSGLAGGNTGELFF
v_call: TRBV6-5; cdr3_length: 13; clone_size: once; d_call: .; j_call: TRBJ1-1; cdr3_nt: TGTGCCAGCAGCCGCGGACAGCACACTGAAGCTTTCTTT; cdr3_aa: CASSRGQHTEAFF
v_call: TRBV7-9; cdr3_length: 14; clone_size: few; d_call: .; j_call: TRBJ1-2; cdr3_nt: TGTGCCAGCAGTAGGGAACAGGGCAACTATGGCTACACCTTC; cdr3_aa: CASSREQGNYGYTF
v_call: TRBV5-1; cdr3_length: 15; clone_size: .; d_call: TRBD2; j_call: TRBJ2-5; cdr3_nt: TGCGCCAGCAGCTTGTTGACTAGCGCCCCAGAGACCCAGTACTTC; cdr3_aa: CASSLLTSAPETQYF
v_call: TRBV2; cdr3_length: 15; clone_size: .; d_call: .; j_call: TRBJ1-1; cdr3_nt: TGTGCCAGCAGTGAGGGGAGCAGGACCAACACTGAAGCTTTCTTT; cdr3_aa: CASSEGSRTNTEAFF
v_call: TRBV2; cdr3_length: 15; clone_size: .; d_call: TRBD1; j_call: TRBJ1-6; cdr3_nt: TGTGCCAGCAGTGATGGAGGGGGCGACTATTCACCCCTCCACTTT; cdr3_aa: CASSDGGGDYSPLHF
v_call: TRBV7-3; cdr3_length: 14; clone_size: .; d_call: TRBD1; j_call: TRBJ1-1; cdr3_nt: TGTGCCAGCAGCTTGGACAGGCCTACTACTGAAGCTTTCTTT; cdr3_aa: CASSLDRPTTEAFF
v_call: TRBV5-4; cdr3_length: 15; clone_size: .; d_call: TRBD1; j_call: TRBJ2-5; cdr3_nt: TGTGCCAGCAGTCAAATTCAGGGGGCGGGAGAGACCCAGTACTTC; cdr3_aa: CASSQIQGAGETQYF
v_call: TRBV7-2; cdr3_length: 16; clone_size: .; d_call: TRBD1; j_call: TRBJ1-1; cdr3_nt: TGTGCCAGCAGCTCGAAGAGGGACAGGCTAAACACTGAAGCTTTCTTT; cdr3_aa: CASSSKRDRLNTEAFF
v_call: TRBV30; cdr3_length: 15; clone_size: once; d_call: TRBD1; j_call: TRBJ1-2; cdr3_nt: TGTGCCTGGAGAAGGACAGGGGGCCTCACGGGAGGCTACACCTTC; cdr3_aa: CAWRRTGGLTGGYTF
v_call: TRBV7-2; cdr3_length: 16; clone_size: .; d_call: TRBD2; j_call: TRBJ2-7; cdr3_nt: TGTGCCAGCAGCCAATGGACTAGCGGGGGACCCTACGAGCAGTACTTC; cdr3_aa: CASSQWTSGGPYEQYF
v_call: TRBV7-9; cdr3_length: 15; clone_size: .; d_call: .; j_call: TRBJ2-7; cdr3_nt: TGTGCCAGCAGCTCCCGGGAGGGCAGGGGGTACGAGCAGTACTTC; cdr3_aa: CASSSREGRGYEQYF
v_call: TRBV6-2/TRBV6-3; cdr3_length: 13; clone_size: .; d_call: .; j_call: TRBJ2-1; cdr3_nt: TGTGCCAGCAGCCACAGGGATTGGGATGAGCAGTTCTTC; cdr3_aa: CASSHRDWDEQFF
v_call: TRBV9; cdr3_length: 12; clone_size: once; d_call: TRBD1; j_call: TRBJ2-7; cdr3_nt: TGTGCCAGCAGCGACACAGGGGGCGAGCAGTACTTC; cdr3_aa: CASSDTGGEQYF
v_call: TRBV6-5; cdr3_length: 15; clone_size: .; d_call: TRBD2; j_call: TRBJ2-1; cdr3_nt: TGTGCCAGCAGTTCCCAGCGGGGGGGGTACAATGAGCAGTTCTTC; cdr3_aa: CASSSQRGGYNEQFF